These T cell receptor beta chains were read from a single sample in a study of radiation and T cells in renal cell carcinoma. Profiled with immunoSEQ multiplex PCR; TCRdb holds only in-frame clones, not every one. The sample shows roughly 82,000 clones, around 89% of them seen only once. Sequenced here: blood, sampled from a patient whose treatment included radiotherapy and nephrectomy. The source of these receptors is a woman in her sixties or seventies with renal cell carcinoma. Both conserved end residues are part of each CDR3. The D gene is left open where the match is weak. Rows may omit the clone size; those that give it use once, few, many or a size class.

J gene,V gene,clone size,D gene,CDR3 protein,CDR3 DNA
TRBJ2-6,TRBV7-2,-,-,CASSLRRSGANVLTF,TGTGCCAGCAGCTTACGCCGCTCTGGGGCCAACGTCCTGACTTTC
TRBJ1-1,TRBV6-6,-,-,CASSYSDLGTEAFF,TGTGCCAGCAGTTACTCAGACTTAGGGACTGAAGCTTTCTTT
TRBJ2-1,TRBV7-9,-,-,CASSSLRPRNEQFF,TGTGCCAGCAGCTCGCTCCGACCCCGGAATGAGCAGTTCTTC
TRBJ1-1,TRBV11-3,-,TRBD1,CASSKGQGIEAFF,TGTGCCAGCAGCAAAGGACAGGGTATTGAAGCTTTCTTT
TRBJ2-7,TRBV7-9,few,TRBD2,CASSPSRWGRGGWKEQYF,TGTGCCAGCAGCCCAAGCCGATGGGGCCGGGGGGGCTGGAAAGAGCAGTACTTC
TRBJ2-7,TRBV4-2,-,-,CASSQEPVSYEQYF,TGTGCCAGCAGCCAAGAACCGGTCTCCTACGAGCAGTACTTC
TRBJ1-2,TRBV30,-,-,CAWGLLSYGYTF,TGTGCCTGGGGCCTTTTAAGCTATGGCTACACCTTC
TRBJ1-1,TRBV14,-,-,CASSQRWPGRTHLFMNTEAFF,TGTGCCAGCAGCCAAAGGTGGCCGGGACGTACTCACCTTTTTATGAACACTGAAGCTTTCTTT
TRBJ1-1,TRBV30,few,-,CAWGGNLRDTEAFF,TGTGCCTGGGGAGGTAACCTTAGAGACACTGAAGCTTTCTTT
TRBJ2-2,TRBV28,-,-,CASSLLGQGTGELFF,TGTGCCAGCAGTTTACTTGGGCAGGGCACCGGGGAGCTGTTTTTT
TRBJ2-7,TRBV27,-,-,CASAQPNLPYEQYF,TGTGCCAGCGCGCAGCCCAATCTTCCCTACGAGCAGTACTTC
TRBJ2-5,TRBV7-9,-,-,CASSLVGETQYF,TGTGCCAGCAGCTTAGTGGGAGAGACCCAGTACTTC
TRBJ2-3,TRBV7-9,-,-,CASPLEQSTDTQYF,TGTGCCAGCCCTTTAGAGCAGAGCACAGATACGCAGTATTTT
TRBJ1-1,TRBV7-9,-,-,CASSWDTEAFF,TGTGCCAGCAGTTGGGACACTGAAGCTTTCTTT
TRBJ2-1,TRBV30,-,-,CAWSLLRGEQFF,TGTGCCTGGAGCCTCCTCCGGGGCGAGCAGTTCTTC
TRBJ2-1,TRBV6-4,-,-,CASSEGRGGEQFF,TGTGCCAGCAGTGAGGGACGAGGTGGTGAGCAGTTCTTC
TRBJ2-1,TRBV2,-,TRBD2,CASTPRGAGGDEQFF,TGTGCCAGCACCCCCAGGGGAGCGGGGGGGGATGAGCAGTTCTTC
TRBJ1-5,TRBV7-2,-,TRBD1,CASSVRQGASSNQPQHF,TGTGCCAGCAGCGTTCGACAGGGGGCTAGTAGCAATCAGCCCCAGCATTTT